This TCR beta chain was identified in a study of T cell repertoires in cytomegalovirus infection. Study details: In public TCR beta signatures, there were indications of both CMV infection and matching HLA type.

TCRdb re-called the reads through MiXCR, storing one row per CDR3 protein. The table includes over 120,000 distinct CDR3 sequences, approximately 30% detected once. The CDR3 contains 14 residues. Germline assignment: CDR1 SGHRS and CDR2 YFSETQ. V was cut by 2 bases and J by 4 bases, with 9 bases left in between. Study conclusions and caveats: Using cumulative public TCR beta family frequency, the authors identified those who carried CMV together with the relevant HLA. The ex vivo response was dominated by HLA-C-restricted CMV-specific TCR beta clonotypes.

In the case of this clonotype: What it binds is unknown.

This clonotype was sampled from a human donor in good health (CMV status not recorded). Some clones in this sample may be carry-over from other donors' samples. The sample was CD8+ T cells from cultured PBMCs, taken from culture after CMV antigen stimulation. The rearrangement joins TRBV5-1 to TRBJ2-2; no firm D call. The CDR3 DNA sequence: TGCGCCAGCAGCTTAGCCCTAAGCACCGGGGAGCTGTTTTTT. Translating it yields CASSLALSTGELFF.